Below are 31 T cell receptor beta chains sequenced from a single sample in a study of regulatory T cells in long-lasting Graves disease. Time point: persistent/refractory GD, antithyroid drugs over 5 years with positive TRAb. The TCR library was made from RNA that had been extracted from PBMCs in TRIzol. Assembly of TCR beta libraries relied on iRepertoire HTBI primers together with Arm-PCR of CDR3 regions. TCRdb passed the multiplex PCR reads through MiXCR, listing each CDR3 protein once. This table holds roughly 700,000 distinct CDR3 sequences, around 30% found once. Sample: peripheral blood mononuclear cells (PBMCs), taken when the disease was refractory, from a patient treated with antithyroid drugs. Receptor source: a female donor with Graves disease.

The chain employs TRBV10-3 and TRBJ1-1; 7 nucleotides line up with TRBD1. Germline-derived CDR1 and CDR2 are ENHRY and SYGVKD. V shed 8 bases and J 9 bases; nucleotides not matched to a gene: 6. This CDR3 contains 11 residues. CDR3 DNA: TGTGCCATCGGCGGACAGGCTAAAGCTTTCTTT. It yields the protein CAIGGQAKAFF.

As regards this clonotype: Germline is not matched at one junction end, which may reflect a read error. This chain links TRBV10-3 with TRBJ2-6; 7 bases map to TRBD1. Germline CDR1 and CDR2: ENHRY and SYGVKD. CDR3 length equals 17 residues. The DNA for the CDR3 is TGTGCCATCAGTGGCTCCACAGGGGCCTCTGGGGCCAACGTCCTGACCTTC. It specifies CAISGSTGASGANVLTF.

This rearrangement joins TRBV6-1 to TRBJ1-3; D is unresolved. The V end was cut by 6 bases, the J end by 1 base, with 13 bases between. Germline V gene sequence: CDR1 MNHNS, CDR2 SASEGT. The CDR3 consists of 15 residues. Written as DNA, the CDR3 is TGTGCCAGCAGCCGAGTCCACGGATCTGGAAACACCATATATTTT. Translation gives CASSRVHGSGNTIYF.

Only a few counts were recorded for this clonotype. This chain links TRBV7-9 with TRBJ1-2; 7 bases are shared with TRBD1. Per germline, CDR1 SEHNR and CDR2 FQNEAQ (reference sequence). This CDR3 is 12 amino acids long. V was pared by 5 bases and J by 7 bases, with 4 bases of the junction left unmatched. Written as DNA, the CDR3 is TGTGCCAGCAGCACTCGACAGGGTGGCTACACCTTC. Protein sequence: CASSTRQGGYTF.

This clonotype was detected a few times. The chain couples TRBV2 to TRBJ2-5, with TRBD1 as a possible D gene (6 bases). V was trimmed by 5 bases and J by 5 bases, leaving 15 bases between them. CDR1 SNHLY and CDR2 FYNNEI come from the germline V gene. The CDR3 extends over 14 amino acids. This CDR3 reads CASSLDRMGETQYF. The CDR3, as DNA: TGTGCCAGCAGTTTAGACAGGATGGGCGAGACCCAGTACTTC.

This chain uses TRBV19 with TRBJ1-1; 11 nucleotides line up with TRBD1. Looked up from germline, CDR1 is LNHDA and CDR2 is SQIVND (reference sequence). The CDR3 runs to 17 residues. The V gene end was trimmed by 4 bases and the J gene end by 3 bases; junction bases not matched to a gene: 10. This CDR3 reads CASSTGQGAGRDTEAFF. CDR3 coding DNA: TGTGCCAGTAGTACCGGACAGGGGGCAGGGAGGGACACTGAAGCTTTCTTT.

The V call is TRBV11-2, the J call TRBJ1-2, with 7 bases identical to TRBD1. The germline V gene encodes CDR1 SGHAT and CDR2 FQNNGV. The J segment lost 8 bases and the V segment lost 5 bases, leaving 14 bases of the junction unmatched. CDR3 length equals 15 residues. CDR3: CASSLRGGQGDGYTF. The CDR3 coding sequence is TGTGCCAGCAGCCTGAGGGGGGGGCAGGGGGACGGCTACACCTTC.

This clonotype was seen ten or more times. The chain uses TRBV28 and TRBJ1-2, with D tentatively TRBD1 (5 bases). Germline CDR1 reads MDHEN; CDR2 reads SYDVKM. The CDR3 length is 14 residues. V was cut by 5 bases and J by 1 base, with 11 bases left in between. CDR3: CASSGQGRNYGYTF. In DNA, the CDR3 is TGTGCCAGCAGTGGGCAGGGCCGTAACTATGGCTACACCTTC.

This clonotype has only a few counts. The genes are TRBV11-2 and TRBJ2-7; 9 nucleotides align to TRBD2. Germline CDR1 is SGHAT and CDR2 is FQNNGV. The V segment lost 1 base and the J segment 7 bases; nucleotides outside the gene matches: 8. This CDR3 has 15 amino acids. This CDR3 reads CASSLASGGRREQYF. In DNA, the CDR3 is TGTGCCAGCAGCTTAGCGAGCGGGGGGCGGAGGGAGCAGTACTTC.

This clonotype was recorded only once. V usage is TRBV15 and J usage is TRBJ2-2; maybe TRBD2 (6 bases). The CDR3 has 15 residues. V was shortened by 3 bases and J by 5 bases, with 13 bases between the two germline ends. Looked up from germline, CDR1 is LNHNV and CDR2 is YYDKDF (reference sequence). CDR3 bases: TGTGCCACCAGCAGCCCGGGAGAGGGTACCGGGGAGCTGTTTTTT. This codes for CATSSPGEGTGELFF.

The V and J genes are TRBV19 and TRBJ1-2, with D tentatively TRBD1 (5 bases). CDR1 and CDR2 (germline): LNHDA, SQIVND (reference sequence). The CDR3 covers 13 residues. Deletions cut 0 bases from V and 5 bases from J, with 7 bases between. The CDR3 reads CASSIEGVYGYTF. The CDR3 region has the DNA TGTGCCAGTAGTATAGAAGGGGTATATGGCTACACCTTC.

This clonotype was counted at least ten times. The V gene is TRBV4-1, the J gene TRBJ2-5, with TRBD2 matching 9 bases. Trimming took 1 base from V and 3 from J; bases not matched to a gene: 3. CDR1 MGHRA and CDR2 YSYEKL come from the germline V gene. This CDR3 contains 15 residues. Here the CDR3 reads CASSQGRLAEETQYF. CDR3 nucleotide sequence: TGCGCCAGCAGCCAAGGGCGACTAGCGGAAGAGACCCAGTACTTC.

The CDR3 DNA follows: TGTGCCAGCAGCCAAGATCTCGGGGCTAGGACAAACACCGGGGAGCTGTTTTTT. It encodes CASSQDLGARTNTGELFF. V usage is TRBV3-1 and J usage is TRBJ2-2; D is possibly TRBD1 or TRBD2 (5 bases each). In germline, CDR1 is LGHDT, CDR2 YNNKEL (reference sequence). The germline V and J ends were trimmed by 0 bases and 2 bases, with 16 bases remaining between them. This CDR3 contains 18 residues.

V and J are TRBV19 and TRBJ1-5; D call uncertain. The ends were cut back, 3 bases at V and 1 base at J, with 7 bases in the middle. CDR3 size: 14 residues. CDR1 LNHDA and CDR2 SQIVND come from the germline V gene (reference sequence). The CDR3 nucleotides read TGTGCCAGTAGTATGGACGGAAGCAATCAGCCCCAGCATTTT. Translation gives CASSMDGSNQPQHF.

This clonotype appeared a few times. The chain combines TRBV12-3 or TRBV12-4 with TRBJ1-3, with 9 bases matching TRBD1. V trimming: 6 bases; J trimming: 1 base; junction bases outside the gene matches: 4. The CDR3 sequence is 15 residues long. The CDR3 DNA reads TGTGCCAGCAGGGCGGGACAGGGATCTGGAAACACCATATATTTT. Protein product: CASRAGQGSGNTIYF.

The gene calls are TRBV3-1 and TRBJ1-2; D gene ambiguous. Germline CDR1 reads LGHDT; CDR2 reads YNNKEL (reference sequence). Trimming took off 4 bases at V and 2 bases at J, with 11 bases between the two ends. This CDR3 has 14 residues. Here the CDR3 DNA reads TGTGCCAGCAGCCGTTTTATGGTGAACTATGGCTACACCTTC. Translated: CASSRFMVNYGYTF.

There are a few counts of this clonotype. The genes are TRBV12-5 and TRBJ2-4, with 10 bases matching TRBD1. CDR3 size: 17 residues. V trimming: 5 bases; J trimming: 3 bases; junction bases outside the gene matches: 10. The germline V gene has CDR1 LGHNT and CDR2 FRNRAP. CDR3 in DNA: TGTGCTAGTGGTCCCGGGACAGGGGAGCGGGACAAAAACATTCAGTACTTC. Its translation is CASGPGTGERDKNIQYF.

This clonotype was observed a handful of times. The chain is built from TRBV5-4 and TRBJ1-1, with D possibly TRBD1 on 6 matching bases. The CDR3 is made up of 14 amino acids. Germline lookup yields CDR1 SGHNT and CDR2 YYREEE (reference sequence). Trimming cost V 4 bases and J 1 base, with 11 bases left between them. CDR3 nucleotides: TGTGCCAGCAGCACCAAGGGGGGGAACACTGAAGCTTTCTTT. This sequence encodes CASSTKGGNTEAFF.

The chain has TRBV14 and TRBJ1-4; TRBD1 is a possible D gene (6 bases). The CDR3 is made up of 15 amino acids. Per germline, CDR1 SGHDN and CDR2 FVKESK. V lost 2 bases and J lost 7, with 14 bases in between. The CDR3 sequence is CASSQRGGLVEKLFF. Here the CDR3 DNA reads TGTGCCAGCAGCCAACGCGGGGGGCTAGTTGAAAAACTGTTTTTT.

There are a few counts of this clonotype. The chain couples TRBV28 to TRBJ1-6; D gene unclear. The CDR3 has 17 amino acids. The ends were cut back, 6 bases at V and 10 bases at J, with 25 bases in the middle. CDR1 is MDHEN, CDR2 SYDVKM, per germline. The CDR3 coding sequence is TGTGCCAGCAGAAGCCCTGTGCCCCGGGAGGTAGGATCACCCCTCCACTTT. Translating gives CASRSPVPREVGSPLHF.

The rearrangement joins TRBV12-3 or TRBV12-4 to TRBJ2-2; TRBD2 matches 12 bases. The CDR3 spans 16 residues. J gave up 4 bases and V 7 bases, and 7 bases lay outside the gene matches. The CDR3 coding sequence is TGTGCCAGCACCCTAGCGGGACTAGCGGGCACCGGGGAGCTGTTTTTT. It translates to CASTLAGLAGTGELFF.

This clonotype was seen a single time. The chain has TRBV9 and TRBJ2-7, with 11 bases aligning to TRBD2. Germline lookup yields CDR1 SGDLS and CDR2 YYNGEE. This CDR3 has 14 amino acids. Trimming took 4 bases from V and 6 from J; bases not matched to a gene: 6. CDR3 nucleotide sequence: TGTGCCAGCAGCAAGCTAGCGGGAGGTCCCGAGCAGTACTTC. Amino acid sequence: CASSKLAGGPEQYF.

This clonotype was observed a handful of times. The rearrangement links TRBV6-1 to TRBJ1-1, with no clear D. Germline V gene sequence: CDR1 MNHNS, CDR2 SASEGT. V was trimmed by 5 bases and J by 0 bases, leaving 10 bases between them. The CDR3 contains 14 residues. CDR3 bases: TGTGCCAGCAGTAAGAGGGCTATGAACACTGAAGCTTTCTTT. Its protein is CASSKRAMNTEAFF.

The chain carries TRBV7-9 and TRBJ2-3; D ambiguous. The V and J ends lost 5 bases and 4 bases respectively, with 13 bases between them. The germline gives CDR1 SEHNR, CDR2 FQNEAQ (reference sequence). The CDR3 extends over 14 amino acids. CDR3 DNA: TGTGCCAGCAGCCCTCTAGAGAGGCCAGATACGCAGTATTTT. Translated: CASSPLERPDTQYF.

This clonotype was counted many times. The chain employs TRBV7-9 and TRBJ1-1; no definite D call. Germline lookup yields CDR1 SEHNR and CDR2 FQNEAQ (reference sequence). The CDR3 sequence is 12 residues long. V was pared by 3 bases and J by 1 base, with 3 bases between. This CDR3 reads CASSFKNTEAFF. The CDR3 DNA reads TGTGCCAGCAGCTTCAAGAACACTGAAGCTTTCTTT.

The chain carries TRBV7-2 and TRBJ1-5; possible D gene TRBD1, 6 bases. Trimming removed 3 bases at V and 6 bases at J, with 12 bases between. This CDR3 is 14 amino acids long. Per germline, CDR1 SGHTA and CDR2 FQGNSA. In DNA form, the CDR3 reads TGTGCCAGCAGCTTGAATCCAGGGGCTCAGCCCCAGCATTTT. This encodes CASSLNPGAQPQHF.

This chain links TRBV29-1 with TRBJ1-1; D unresolved. This CDR3 has 14 residues. Germline V gene data show CDR1 as SQVTM and CDR2 as ANQGSEA. V lost 0 bases to trimming and J lost 1 base, with 9 bases between them. The CDR3 bases are TGCAGCGTTGAAGATCTCTCAGGGAACACTGAAGCTTTCTTT. This codes for CSVEDLSGNTEAFF.

The V call is TRBV5-1, the J call TRBJ1-1, with no clear D. CDR3 length: 14 amino acids. V lost 4 bases, J lost 0 bases, and 10 bases lay in between. Germline values: CDR1 SGHRS, CDR2 YFSETQ. CDR3 loop: CASSLEPMNTEAFF. CDR3 nucleotides: TGCGCCAGCAGCCTGGAGCCTATGAACACTGAAGCTTTCTTT. The complete variable domain, with remaining parts taken from reference TRBV5-1 and TRBJ1-1, reads KAGVTQTPRYLIKTRGQQVTLSCSPISGHRSVSWYQQTPGQGLQFLFEYFSETQRNKGNFPGRFSGRQFSNSRSEMNVSTLELGDSALYLCASSLEPMNTEAFFGQGTRLTVV.

In regard to this clonotype: A read error is possible here, since a much larger clone lies one base away. J is TRBJ1-4 and V is TRBV20-1, with 7 bases aligning to TRBD1. The CDR3 spans 13 residues. The ends lost 4 bases at V and 8 bases at J; junction bases unmatched: 7. Germline CDR1 and CDR2: DFQATT and SNEGSKA (reference sequence). The CDR3 DNA reads as TGCAGTGCTACAGGGGGGCGGGAGGAAAAACTGTTTTTT. Residues: CSATGGREEKLFF.

This clonotype has ten or more counts. The chain joins TRBV27 to TRBJ2-7; D is possibly TRBD1 or TRBD2 (5 bases each). Germline V CDR1 and CDR2: MNHEY, SMNVEV (reference sequence). The CDR3 spans 15 residues. V lost 5 bases and J lost 0, with 14 bases in between. CDR3 DNA: TGTGCCAGCAGTCCCCGGGACGGATCCTCCTACGAGCAGTACTTC. It is translated as CASSPRDGSSYEQYF.

The chain joins TRBV5-1 to TRBJ1-1, with 7 positions matching TRBD1. From germline, CDR1 is SGHRS and CDR2 YFSETQ. The CDR3 contains 14 residues. V dropped 5 bases and J dropped 3; count of bases not matched to a gene: 7. Here the CDR3 DNA reads TGCGCCAGCAGGCGACAGGGTGGAGACACTGAAGCTTTCTTT. It is translated as CASRRQGGDTEAFF.